This T cell receptor (beta chain) was sequenced in a study of beta chain features in type 1 diabetes (dated by TCRdb to between 2017 and 2018). Some background on the complete study: Mean age, gender distribution, total cell number and subset yield did not differ between patients and healthy donors. A total of about 110 million sorted cells were examined across all samples, and the number of cells per subset was strongly correlated with RNA yield. The study compared the TCRB repertoires of sorted circulating CD4+ T cell subsets in recently diagnosed type 1 diabetes patients with those in matched healthy donors. Whereas all 30 or so donors provided naive and central memory subsets, regulatory and stem cell-like memory subsets were isolated from just 8 patients and roughly 8 healthy donors. Summary of the overall study and its limitations: PCR may preferentially amplify shorter templates, but because patient and control samples were amplified and corrected together, any resulting skew would affect both groups equally. The naive, central memory and regulatory TCRB repertoires appeared to resemble one another more closely among patients than among healthy donors. Fewer insertions and more nucleotide deletions at VDJ recombination sites were observed in patients with type 1 diabetes, implying thymic rearrangement abnormalities. HLA sub-analyses involved small numbers of individuals, so any influence of HLA type on TCRB rearrangement remained unresolved. In all four CD4+ subsets, TCRB CDR3 length was moderately but significantly shorter in type 1 diabetes patients. Sequencing cDNA rather than genomic DNA could over-represent highly expressing activated cells, although activation and CD3 levels did not differ between groups.

From each donor, a single peripheral blood sample of about 110 mL on average was drawn into heparinised tubes. A BD FACSAria II and a panel including CD45RO, CCR7, CD25, CD127, CD95 and CD27 were used to sort naive, central memory, regulatory and stem cell-like memory CD4+ T cells. All sorted populations exceeded 95% purity. PBMCs were separated immediately by Lymphoprep density gradient centrifugation and were stained directly, without being cultured. To minimize batch effects, samples were stained and sorted in pairs, one healthy donor with one patient per experiment. All of the isolated RNA was reverse transcribed with the High Capacity cDNA Reverse Transcription Kit, so expressed TCRB transcripts were sequenced. Naive, central memory and regulatory T cell samples underwent deep immunoSEQ sequencing, averaging approximately 3.3 million total reads per sample. After sorted cells were lysed in RLT buffer, RNA was extracted with DNase-treated RNeasy Micro or Mini kits, with the choice depending on cell number. Each cell subset was processed on its own to prevent cross-contamination, while patient and healthy donor samples were processed together. TCRB sequences were amplified from cDNA with the immunoSEQ multiplex PCR, producing 87-bp fragments spanning the CDR3 region. Sequencing of the amplicons was done on the Illumina HiSeq platform. The published analysis was carried out like this. PCR bias was corrected computationally using synthetic template baselines, and reads within Hamming distance 2 were collapsed, with unmergeable singletons discarded. Reads were aligned against IMGT so that V, D and J genes, CDR3 length and insertions or deletions at six rearrangement sites could be assigned. Within each subset, clonotype counts were normalized to sorted cell number, and only after that were true diversity and Gini coefficients computed with the tcR R package. The overlap coefficient, calculated on TCRB nucleotide sequences, was used to measure repertoire sharing. As a proxy for the pre-selection repertoire, out-of-frame TCRB sequences from naive cells were analyzed. TCRdb mirrors the immuneACCESS table, restricted to in-frame sequences. Some clones are absent from its copies; in checked studies, under half trace to an unresolved V gene, and the reason for the others is unknown. Clone size and the V and J calls come from that table; the DNA yielded D and trimming. This sample lists hundreds of thousands of clones; around an eighth were detected once. In total, the top ten clones hold about 0.016% of the sample.

The CDR3 starts with the cysteine, ends with the phenylalanine, and has 14 residues. Only the CDR3 part of the read is kept: 42 bases, read in frame from the first base. V is reduced by 4 bases and J by 4 bases, leaving a spacing of 12 bases between them. The germline V gene yields SGHTA for CDR1 and FQGNSA for CDR2. With respect to this clone: Its antigen has not been determined. Nothing much larger sits one base from this clone, and base qualities are not available.

The sequenced sample consisted of naive CD4+ T cells from blood. The intended sense of this specimen's cell subset or site label: true naive CD4+ T cells. The sequence derives from a young man with type 1 diabetes. The sequence joins TRBV7-2 to TRBJ2-3; the D region possibly corresponds to TRBD1 (5 bases align). Here the CDR3 is given as CASSSLKQADTQYF. The sequence in DNA is TGTGCCAGCAGCTCATTGAAACAGGCAGATACGCAGTATTTT.